The 18 T cell receptor beta chains given below trace back to one sample, sequenced in a study of PD-L1 blockade in urothelial cancer. TCRdb keeps only in-frame clones here, not all; method: immunoSEQ multiplex PCR. The repertoire has fewer than 130,000 clones, around 85% of them found once; the top ten carry about 2.2%. The sample here was PBMCs, taken around atezolizumab (anti-PD-L1) treatment. The receptors derive from a man between 45 and 60 years old with urothelial cancer.

This chain links TRBV5-4 with TRBJ2-2; 12 positions match TRBD2. CDR1 and CDR2 from the germline V gene are SGHNT and YYREEE (reference sequence). The ends lost 4 bases at V and 5 bases at J; junction bases unmatched: 9. This CDR3 spans 17 amino acids. Written as DNA, the CDR3 is TGTGCCAGCAGCCGTACTAGCGGGAGGCCGGGGACCGGGGAGCTGTTTTTT. It yields the protein CASSRTSGRPGTGELFF.

J is TRBJ1-2 and V is TRBV2; tentatively, D is TRBD1 (6 bases). The CDR3 has 15 residues. The germline gives CDR1 SNHLY, CDR2 FYNNEI. V was trimmed by 1 base and J by 2 bases, leaving 11 bases between them. The CDR3, as DNA: TGTGCCAGCAGTGAAGGTCGGACAGCGAACTATGGCTACACCTTC. Its protein product is CASSEGRTANYGYTF.

This clone was counted between two and nine times. The rearrangement uses TRBV19 and TRBJ1-1; TRBD1 aligns across 7 bases. J was trimmed by 1 base and V by 4 bases; bases with no gene match: 6. The germline CDR1 and CDR2 sequences are LNHDA and SQIVND (reference sequence). There are 15 residues in the CDR3. The CDR3 loop reads CASSKGGQRNTEAFF. The DNA of the CDR3 is TGTGCCAGTAGTAAAGGGGGACAGAGGAACACTGAAGCTTTCTTT.

CDR3: CAWRRFDRGGANVLTF. Here the CDR3 DNA reads TGTGCCTGGAGAAGATTTGACAGGGGTGGGGCCAACGTCCTGACTTTC. This chain uses TRBV30 with TRBJ2-6; 8 nucleotides agree with TRBD1. Germline lookup yields CDR1 GTSNPN and CDR2 SVGIG (reference sequence). J lost 3 bases, V lost 3 bases, and 7 bases had no gene match. The CDR3 is 16 residues long.

The chain combines TRBV4-1 with TRBJ1-2, with 7 bases that match TRBD1. Germline CDR1 and CDR2: MGHRA and YSYEKL. The CDR3 consists of 16 residues. V was pared by 2 bases and J by 4 bases, with 10 bases of the junction left unmatched. CDR3 nucleotide sequence: TGCGCCAGCAGCCAACCCGGGACAGCTGGGGCCTATGGCTACACCTTC. Protein: CASSQPGTAGAYGYTF.

The rearrangement links TRBV19 to TRBJ2-1, with TRBD2 identical over 7 bases. J was trimmed by 7 bases and V by 7 bases; bases with no gene match: 4. This CDR3 spans 12 amino acids. From germline, CDR1 is LNHDA and CDR2 SQIVND (reference sequence). In nucleotides, the CDR3 is TGTGCCAGTACCGGGGACTATAATGAGCAGTTCTTC. The encoded protein is CASTGDYNEQFF.

The chain recombines TRBV7-9 with TRBJ2-1; 8 bases agree with TRBD2. The CDR3 sequence is 15 residues long. The germline gives CDR1 SEHNR, CDR2 FQNEAQ (reference sequence). V lost 3 bases and J lost 4; bases outside the gene matches: 5. CDR3 in amino acids: CASSFILAVYNEQFF. The CDR3 bases are TGTGCCAGCAGCTTTATACTAGCGGTATACAATGAGCAGTTCTTC.

This clone was recorded only once. J is TRBJ1-1 and V is TRBV28, with D maybe TRBD1 (6 bases). Germline V gene data show CDR1 as MDHEN and CDR2 as SYDVKM. The CDR3 extends over 14 amino acids. V was trimmed by 6 bases and J by 3 bases, leaving 14 bases between them. The CDR3 bases are TGTGCCAGCAGCTGGGGGGGCGCGGACACTGAAGCTTTCTTT. As protein: CASSWGGADTEAFF.

The V call is TRBV4-1, the J call TRBJ1-1; a possible D gene is TRBD1 (5 bases). The V gene lost 3 bases and the J gene lost 2 bases, with 16 bases spanning the gap. The germline CDR1 and CDR2 sequences are MGHRA and YSYEKL. The CDR3 runs to 16 residues. The CDR3 loop reads CASSHLYGGDNTEAFF. As DNA, the CDR3 is TGCGCCAGCAGCCACCTTTACGGAGGGGATAACACTGAAGCTTTCTTT.

The chain recombines TRBV7-8 with TRBJ1-2; tentative D call: TRBD1 (6 bases). Germline CDR1 is SGHVS and CDR2 is FQNEAQ. Trimming removed 1 base from V and 7 bases from J, with 13 bases in between. The CDR3 spans 14 residues. The CDR3: CASSLDGGRGGYTF. The CDR3 DNA is TGTGCCAGCAGCTTAGATGGGGGCCGAGGTGGCTACACCTTC.

The CDR3 DNA reads as TGTGCCAGCATCGGCGCGGGAGGCCCCTACGAGCAGTACTTC. Its translation: CASIGAGGPYEQYF. The chain uses TRBV28 and TRBJ2-7; 8 bases map to TRBD2. This CDR3 has 14 amino acids. Germline CDR1 and CDR2: MDHEN and SYDVKM. V shed 7 bases, J shed 2 bases, and the junction held 7 bases outside the gene matches. Filled out from reference TRBV28 and TRBJ2-7, the complete variable domain reads DVKVTQSSRYLVKRTGEKVFLECVQDMDHENMFWYRQDPGLGLRLIYFSYDVKMKEKGDIPEGYSVSREKKERFSLILESASTNQTSMYLCASIGAGGPYEQYFGPGTRLTVT.

The chain is built from TRBV11-3 and TRBJ2-3; a possible D gene is TRBD1 (6 bases). Germline loops: CDR1 SGHNT, CDR2 YENEEA. The CDR3 loop spans 15 amino acids. V lost 1 base, J lost 2 bases, and 10 bases lay in between. The CDR3 DNA follows: TGTGCCAGCAGCTTAGTTGGGGGCGACACAGATACGCAGTATTTT. Amino acid sequence: CASSLVGGDTDTQYF.

V is TRBV28 and J is TRBJ1-2; D ambiguous. Trimming cost V 2 bases and J 5 bases, with 15 bases left between them. Germline assignment: CDR1 MDHEN and CDR2 SYDVKM. The CDR3 is made up of 15 amino acids. The CDR3 spells CASSLVAGGFYGYTF. CDR3 coding DNA: TGTGCCAGCAGTTTAGTGGCGGGAGGATTTTATGGCTACACCTTC.

The rearrangement joins TRBV27 to TRBJ2-2; D remains unclear. V was pared by 3 bases and J by 2 bases, with 13 bases between. CDR3 length equals 16 residues. Germline CDR1 and CDR2: MNHEY and SMNVEV (reference sequence). The DNA of the CDR3 is TGTGCCAGCAGTTTCTGGGTTGGAGTAAACACCGGGGAGCTGTTTTTT. Translating gives CASSFWVGVNTGELFF.

The chain links TRBV28 to TRBJ2-1; 8 nucleotides agree with TRBD1. Germline lookup yields CDR1 MDHEN and CDR2 SYDVKM. V shed 7 bases and J 5 bases; nucleotides not matched to a gene: 7. This CDR3 has 14 residues. CDR3 in amino acids: CASTRGQGDNEQFF. The CDR3, as DNA: TGTGCCAGCACCCGTGGACAGGGCGACAATGAGCAGTTCTTC. The whole variable domain, filled in from reference TRBV28 and TRBJ2-1, reads DVKVTQSSRYLVKRTGEKVFLECVQDMDHENMFWYRQDPGLGLRLIYFSYDVKMKEKGDIPEGYSVSREKKERFSLILESASTNQTSMYLCASTRGQGDNEQFFGPGTRLTVL.

The genes are TRBV5-1 and TRBJ1-6; TRBD1 might be the D (6 bases). The V and J ends lost 3 bases and 3 bases respectively, with 16 bases between them. Germline V gene sequence: CDR1 SGHRS, CDR2 YFSETQ. This CDR3 region has 17 residues. The CDR3 region is CASSSKTGSSYNSPLHF. The CDR3 coding sequence is TGCGCCAGCAGCTCGAAAACAGGGAGTAGCTATAATTCACCCCTCCACTTT.

DNA for the CDR3: TGTGCCAGCAGCCCCTCTGGGGGGGGCTGGGCAGATACGCAGTATTTT. Residues: CASSPSGGGWADTQYF. The chain employs TRBV11-2 and TRBJ2-3, with D perhaps TRBD2 (7 bases). Germline V gives CDR1 SGHAT, CDR2 FQNNGV. V lost 5 bases and J lost 4, with 19 bases in between. The CDR3 length is 16 residues.

The V call is TRBV9, the J call TRBJ2-7; TRBD1 matches at 10 bases. This CDR3 is built from 14 residues. With 3 bases clipped from V and 4 bases from J, the junction kept 4 bases outside the gene matches. Germline loops: CDR1 SGDLS, CDR2 YYNGEE. The CDR3 DNA follows: TGTGCCAGCAGCGGTGGGACAGGGGTTTACGAGCAGTACTTC. This translates into CASSGGTGVYEQYF.